This T cell receptor beta chain was sequenced for a study of blood T cell repertoires in COVID-19. Whole-study context: Sites across the United States, Italy and Spain contributed samples from acute and convalescent COVID-19. PBMCs, B-cell-depleted T cells, or T cells provided the cDNA or gDNA that made up the material.

Per the original methods: Estimates of nucleated cell counts were drawn from the amplification of reference gene primers. Method: immunoSEQ multiplex PCR; TCRdb's copy keeps in-frame clones and lacks some. The D gene and trimming were derived from the DNA, and the V and J assignments and clone size from that table. The data show hundreds of thousands of clones, approximately 91% seen once. V gave up 0 bases and J gave up 3 bases; unmatched junction bases: 4. There are 16 residues in the CDR3. Germline values: CDR1 SGHRS, CDR2 YFSETQ. Sequencing input: peripheral blood. The chain has TRBV5-1 and TRBJ2-3, with 10 nucleotides matching TRBD1. This clonotype was obtained from a woman between 25 and 40 years old with acute or convalescent COVID-19. CDR3 sequence (DNA): TGCGCCAGCAGCTTGGTGACAGGGGGCAAGACAGATACGCAGTATTTT. This codes for CASSLVTGGKTDTQYF.